The T cell receptor beta chain described here comes from a study of blood T cell repertoires in COVID-19 (dated by TCRdb to the early 2020s). With respect to the entire study: Collaborator samples came from the United States, Italy and Spain and covered acute and convalescent phases of COVID-19. The material from the prospective study consisted of cDNA or gDNA derived from T cells, B-cell-depleted T cells, or PBMCs. The dataset comprised deeply sampled blood TCRbeta repertoires from subjects exposed to, actively infected with, or recovered from COVID-19. A freely available public database, intended as a resource for researchers studying the immune response to SARS-CoV-2, is where the repertoires were released. The samples were drawn from two sources: the first 160 participants of the ongoing ImmuneRACE study, and 1,000 to 1,500 subjects contributed by 6 global collaborators. Nearly every sample came with metadata listing a de-identified subject ID, COVID-19 status, age in years and sex. Where available, HLA class I and class II types were taken from metadata supplied by the sample provider and were not determined by assay-based typing.

What the study reported, not specific to this receptor: How much clinical and demographic metadata was included differed by source and by participant, and the metadata was provided uncurated.

The CDR3 numbers 13 residues from cysteine through phenylalanine. Solely the CDR3 DNA is kept, with 39 bases framed from the first base. The trim is 8 bases for V and 0 bases for J, with a gap of 11 bases between the germline ends. According to the germline V gene (reference sequence), CDR1 reads LNHDA and CDR2 reads SQIVND. In the prospective study, participants were roughly 18 to 100 years old, resided in about 25 geographic areas of the United States, and were enrolled through a virtual design. To assign participants to cohorts, the prospective study relied on clinical history that participants themselves reported in a screening survey and a study questionnaire. Each participant in the prospective study had whole blood, serum and a nasopharyngeal or oropharyngeal swab collected by mobile phlebotomists. Prospective study participants could optionally give additional blood draws and questionnaires over an approximately two-month period. Prospective study blood samples were shipped either frozen or at room temperature before DNA extraction.

In its sample, this clone was seen a few times. The antigen it binds to is not known. No base quality values were provided; no much bigger clone lies one nucleotide off. TCRbeta CDR3 regions were amplified from genomic DNA using the immunoSEQ Assay, a bias-controlled multiplex PCR. In the paper's pipeline: The number of nucleated cells in each sample was estimated from the amplification of reference gene primers within the assay. Sequence reads were collapsed and filtered to measure the absolute abundance of every unique TCRbeta CDR3 rearrangement. Productive Simpson clonality was computed per sample as the square root of Simpson's diversity index over productive rearrangements. TCRdb re-hosts the immuneACCESS table, in-frame sequences only. Its copies lack some clones; in the studies checked, an unresolved V gene accounts for under half of them, and the cause for the rest is not known. The D gene and trimming were derived from the DNA, and the V and J assignments and clone size from that table. Within this sample are 140,000 to 150,000 clones, with roughly 88% of them counted one time only. Of the sample, roughly 1.2% is held by the ten largest clones.

The TCR sequence derives from a woman aged 25 to 39 with acute COVID-19. Input material: PBMCs or T cells enriched from blood (not recorded which). Recombination connected TRBV19 to TRBJ2-7, and the D gene may be TRBD2, 5 bases matching. The sequenced DNA: TGTGCCAGTTCCGGAGGTGTCTCCTACGAGCAGTACTTC. Its protein reads: CASSGGVSYEQYF.